The 5 T cell receptor beta chains below come from one sample, sequenced in a study of blood T cell repertoires in COVID-19. Assay used: immunoSEQ multiplex PCR; TCRdb lists only in-frame clones, some missing. The table includes approximately 130,000 clones, 86% detected once. The sequenced material came from peripheral blood. The source is a woman aged 45-60 years who had recovered from COVID-19.

On this clone: In the same sample, other DNA sequences code for this CDR3. The chain has TRBV3-1 (or the pseudogene TRBV3-2) and TRBJ2-3; perhaps TRBD2 as D (6 bases). The CDR3 sequence is 13 residues long. Between the trimmed V and J ends, which lost 0 bases and 6 bases, there was a span of 7 bases. Germline CDR1 is LGHDT and CDR2 is YNNKEL (reference sequence). The chain's CDR3 is CASSQDGGDTQYF. The CDR3 DNA sequence: TGTGCCAGCAGCCAAGACGGAGGGGATACGCAGTATTTT.

The CDR3 DNA sequence: TGCGCCAGCAGTGCGGGCAGGGCCGGGAATTCACCCCTCCACTTT. It codes for CASSAGRAGNSPLHF. The V gene is TRBV10-1, the J gene TRBJ1-6, with D perhaps matching TRBD1 (5 bases). Germline loops: CDR1 WNHNN, CDR2 SYGVQD (reference sequence). The CDR3 sequence is 15 residues long. V lost 4 bases and J 7 bases, leaving 14 bases between the germline ends.

V and J are TRBV11-3 and TRBJ2-5, with TRBD2 matching over 12 bases. This CDR3 has 17 residues. V shed 2 bases, J shed 5 bases, and the junction held 9 bases outside the gene matches. Germline V gene lookup returns CDR1 SGHNT and CDR2 YENEEA. CDR3 in DNA: TGTGCCAGCAGCTTATTTCCTAGCGGGAGGGCTGGGGAGACCCAGTACTTC. This gives the protein CASSLFPSGRAGETQYF.

This clone has ten or more counts. CDR3 amino acids: CATSDSGQGGGNEQFF. CDR3 nucleotides: TGTGCCACCAGTGATTCGGGACAGGGGGGTGGCAATGAGCAGTTCTTC. V usage is TRBV24-1 and J usage is TRBJ2-1, with 11 nucleotides matching TRBD1. The CDR3 sequence is 16 residues long. Germline V lookup: CDR1 KGHDR, CDR2 SFDVKD. Trimming removed 2 bases from V and 6 bases from J; junction bases left unmatched: 5.

The rearrangement joins TRBV19 to TRBJ2-2; 8 nucleotides match TRBD1. The V and J ends lost 4 bases and 6 bases, in that order; junction bases with no gene match: 13. The CDR3 totals 17 residues. Germline lookup yields CDR1 LNHDA and CDR2 SQIVND (reference sequence). The CDR3 DNA reads TGTGCCAGTAGTACCAGGGGGCTTTATTCGGTAGCCGGGGAGCTGTTTTTT. It is translated as CASSTRGLYSVAGELFF. The variable domain in full, with the rest retrieved from reference TRBV19 and TRBJ2-2, is DGGITQSPKYLFRKEGQNVTLSCEQNLNHDAMYWYRQDPGQGLRLIYYSQIVNDFQKGDIAEGYSVSREKKESFPLTVTSAQKNPTAFYLCASSTRGLYSVAGELFFGEGSRLTVL.